Described below is a single TCR beta chain sequence and its context. The source of the sample is a study of T cells in Graves' hyperthyroidism and ophthalmopathy. The study based diagnoses on clinical symptoms, serum thyroxine and TRAb, thyroid ultrasound and orbital computed tomography. TCR beta CDR3 region amplification was performed from RNA transcripts. A set of HTBI primers served as the primers for a first-round RT-PCR of the TCR CDR3. TCRdb called the multiplex PCR reads again in MiXCR, with one record for every CDR3 protein. The table has roughly 500,000 distinct CDR3 sequences, approximately 44% seen once; the top ten hold around 19%. CDR1 and CDR2 from the germline V gene are SQVTM and ANQGSEA. This CDR3 spans 12 amino acids. Trimming cost V 7 bases and J 4 bases; bases outside gene matches: 6.

Sequencing used peripheral blood or thyroid tissue (not recorded which). The chain employs TRBV29-1 and TRBJ1-2; 7 bases are a match to TRBD1. The source of this sequence is an adult woman with Graves' disease, either hyperthyroidism or ophthalmopathy (not recorded which). In DNA form, the CDR3 reads TGCAGCGCTTTACAGGGGAGCTATGGCTACACCTTC. This gives the protein CSALQGSYGYTF. The full variable domain, with the rest looked up from reference TRBV29-1 and TRBJ1-2, is SAVISQKPSRDICQRGTSLTIQCQVDSQVTMMFWYRQQPGQSLTLIATANQGSEATYESGFVIDKFPISRPNLTFSTLTVSNMSPEDSSIYLCSALQGSYGYTFGSGTRLTVV.